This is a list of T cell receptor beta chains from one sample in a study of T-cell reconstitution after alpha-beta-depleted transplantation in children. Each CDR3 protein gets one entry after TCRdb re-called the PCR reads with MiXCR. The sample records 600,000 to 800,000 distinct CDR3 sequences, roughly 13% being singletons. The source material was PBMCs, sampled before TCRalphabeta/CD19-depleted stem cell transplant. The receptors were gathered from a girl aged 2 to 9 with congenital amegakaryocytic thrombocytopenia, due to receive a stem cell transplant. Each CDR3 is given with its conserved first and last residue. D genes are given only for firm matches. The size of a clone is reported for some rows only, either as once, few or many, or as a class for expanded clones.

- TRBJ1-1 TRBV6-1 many CASRPREGGTEAFF TGTGCCAGCAGGCCCCGGGAGGGTGGCACTGAAGCTTTCTTT
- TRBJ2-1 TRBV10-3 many CAISELAWYNEQFF TGTGCCATCAGTGAGCTGGCCTGGTACAATGAGCAGTTCTTC
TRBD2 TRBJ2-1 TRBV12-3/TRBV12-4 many CASSAPLAAQFGEQFF TGTGCCAGCAGTGCTCCCCTAGCGGCCCAGTTCGGGGAGCAGTTCTTC
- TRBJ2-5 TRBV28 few CASRPAWVQETQYF TGTGCCAGCAGGCCGGCGTGGGTCCAAGAGACCCAGTACTTC
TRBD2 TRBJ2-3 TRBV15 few CATSMKITAGFEDTQYF TGTGCCACCAGCATGAAAATTACAGCGGGATTCGAAGATACGCAGTATTTT
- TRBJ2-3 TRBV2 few CASNGLMEDTQYF TGTGCCAGCAATGGTCTAATGGAAGATACGCAGTATTTT
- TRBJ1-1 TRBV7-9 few CASSLIGEAFF TGTGCCAGCAGCTTAATCGGGGAAGCTTTCTTT
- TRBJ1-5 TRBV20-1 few CSARASSSNQPQHF TGCAGTGCTAGAGCGTCTAGTAGCAATCAGCCCCAGCATTTT
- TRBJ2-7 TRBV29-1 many CSVESAGLGEQYF TGCAGCGTTGAGTCGGCAGGCCTAGGGGAGCAGTACTTC
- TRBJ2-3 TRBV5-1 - CASSLAGLPDTQYF TGCGCCAGCAGCTTGGCGGGACTCCCTGATACGCAGTATTTT
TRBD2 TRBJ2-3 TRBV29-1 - CSVEWEGTDTQYF TGCAGCGTTGAGTGGGAGGGAACAGATACGCAGTATTTT
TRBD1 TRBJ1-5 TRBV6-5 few CASSYSLGTEYQPQHF TGTGCCAGCAGTTACTCGCTCGGGACAGAGTATCAGCCCCAGCATTTT
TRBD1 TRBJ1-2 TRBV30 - CACYPGTGSWAYGYTF TGTGCCTGCTACCCCGGGACAGGGAGTTGGGCCTATGGCTACACCTTC
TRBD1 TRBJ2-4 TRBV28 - CASSLVIGGGVHIQYF TGTGCCAGCAGTTTGGTGATAGGGGGCGGCGTCCACATTCAGTACTTC
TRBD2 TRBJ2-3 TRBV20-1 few CSAIPGLAEDTQYF TGCAGTGCTATACCGGGACTAGCGGAAGATACGCAGTATTTT
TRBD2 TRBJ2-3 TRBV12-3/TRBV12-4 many CASTEQTSGSRADTQYF TGTGCCAGCACCGAACAGACTAGCGGGAGTAGGGCAGATACGCAGTATTTT
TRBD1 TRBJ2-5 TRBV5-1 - CASSFLTGAGETQYF TGCGCCAGCAGCTTTCTGACAGGGGCCGGGGAGACCCAGTACTTC
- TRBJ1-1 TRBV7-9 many CASSLRGTEAFF TGTGCCAGCAGTTTGAGAGGGACTGAAGCTTTCTTT
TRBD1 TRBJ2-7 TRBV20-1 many CSALGQGGSYEQYF TGCAGTGCATTGGGACAGGGGGGATCCTACGAGCAGTACTTC
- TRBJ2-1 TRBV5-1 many CASSSQVNNEQFF TGCGCCAGCAGCTCACAGGTCAACAATGAGCAGTTCTTC
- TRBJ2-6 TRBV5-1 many CASRPAGSGANVLTF TGCGCCAGCAGACCGGCGGGCTCTGGGGCCAACGTCCTGACTTTC
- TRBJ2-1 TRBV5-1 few CASTTSSRRGPFEEQFF TGCGCCAGCACCACCAGCTCGCGGAGGGGCCCCTTTGAGGAGCAGTTCTTC
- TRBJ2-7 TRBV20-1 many CSASPRSYYEQYF TGCAGTGCTAGTCCCAGGTCGTACTACGAGCAGTACTTC
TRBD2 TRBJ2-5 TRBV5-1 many CASSLGAGAFQETQYF TGCGCCAGCAGCTTGGGTGCGGGAGCCTTCCAAGAGACCCAGTACTTC
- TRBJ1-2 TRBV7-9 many CASSLVQEPNYGYTF TGTGCCAGCAGCTTAGTCCAAGAACCAAACTATGGCTACACCTTC
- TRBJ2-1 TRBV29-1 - CSVALFWDSNSDEQFF TGCAGCGTTGCATTATTTTGGGACTCGAACTCGGATGAGCAGTTCTTC
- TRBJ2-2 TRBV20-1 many CSAPVGGSTGELFF TGCAGTGCCCCAGTGGGGGGATCAACCGGGGAGCTGTTTTTT
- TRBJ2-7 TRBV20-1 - CSARAMGAATYEQYF TGCAGTGCTAGAGCAATGGGCGCGGCTACCTACGAGCAGTACTTC
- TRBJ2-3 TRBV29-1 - CSVSGPGKGDTQYF TGCAGCGTTTCTGGGCCAGGGAAAGGCGATACGCAGTATTTT
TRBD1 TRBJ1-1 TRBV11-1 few CASSEARRWDRGTENTEAFF TGTGCCAGCAGCGAAGCACGCCGTTGGGACAGGGGGACGGAGAACACTGAAGCTTTCTTT
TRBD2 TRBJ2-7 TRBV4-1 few CASSQDLASGRFYPSSYEQYF TGCGCCAGCAGCCAAGACTTAGCTAGCGGGAGGTTCTACCCGAGCTCCTACGAGCAGTACTTC
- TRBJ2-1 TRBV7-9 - CASSFRGDTTYNEQFF TGTGCCAGCAGCTTCAGGGGGGACACAACCTACAATGAGCAGTTCTTC
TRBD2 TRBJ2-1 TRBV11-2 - CASSFSGRAGSYNEQFF TGTGCCAGCAGCTTCTCCGGGAGGGCCGGATCCTACAATGAGCAGTTCTTC
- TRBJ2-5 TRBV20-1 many CSANRKETQYF TGCAGTGCTAACAGGAAAGAGACCCAGTACTTC
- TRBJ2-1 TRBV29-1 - CSGWTHSYNEQFF TGCAGCGGATGGACCCATTCCTACAATGAGCAGTTCTTC
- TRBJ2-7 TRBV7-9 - CAGDSGSGLSEQYF TGTGCCGGCGACTCGGGCTCCGGTCTGTCCGAGCAGTACTTC
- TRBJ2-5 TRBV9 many CASSVAGSQETQYF TGTGCCAGCAGCGTAGCTGGTTCACAGGAGACCCAGTACTTC
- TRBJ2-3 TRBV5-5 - CASSPGGTDTQSF TGTGCCAGCAGCCCGGGGGGCACAGATACGCAGTCTTTT
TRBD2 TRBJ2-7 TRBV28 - CASSPVTSGSFVGWSEEQCF TGTGCCAGCAGTCCAGTAACTAGCGGGAGTTTTGTGGGATGGTCGGAAGAGCAGTGCTTC
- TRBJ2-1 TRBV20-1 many CSAVLYNEQFF TGCAGTGCTGTTCTCTACAATGAGCAGTTCTTC
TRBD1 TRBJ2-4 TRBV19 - CASSMGQLAKNIQYF TGTGCCAGTAGTATGGGACAGTTAGCCAAAAACATTCAGTACTTC
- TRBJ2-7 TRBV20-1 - CSASFYWGSGVYLDEQYF TGCAGTGCTAGCTTTTATTGGGGGAGTGGAGTGTATCTCGACGAGCAGTACTTC
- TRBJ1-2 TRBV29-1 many CSVEDSGNGYTF TGCAGCGTTGAAGATTCAGGGAATGGCTACACCTTC
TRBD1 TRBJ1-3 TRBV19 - CATRTGPSGNTIYF TGTGCCACCCGGACAGGACCCTCTGGAAACACCATATATTTT
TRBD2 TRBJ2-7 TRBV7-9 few CASSWEGTSRYEQYF TGTGCCAGCAGCTGGGAGGGAACTAGCCGCTACGAGCAGTACTTC
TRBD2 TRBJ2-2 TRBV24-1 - CATSDWYPGGSTGELFF TGTGCCACCAGTGATTGGTACCCCGGGGGGTCGACCGGGGAGCTGTTTTTT
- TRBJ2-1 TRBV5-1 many CASSRFGWNEQFF TGCGCCAGCAGTAGGTTTGGATGGAATGAGCAGTTCTTC
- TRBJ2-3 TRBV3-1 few CASSQEGGSGRGEARFRDTQYF TGTGCCAGCAGCCAAGAAGGTGGTAGCGGAAGGGGGGAGGCCCGGTTTAGAGATACGCAGTATTTT
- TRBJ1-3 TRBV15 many CATSLYPGNTIYF TGTGCCACCAGCCTTTACCCTGGAAACACCATATATTTT
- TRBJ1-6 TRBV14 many CASSPIPDSPLHF TGTGCCAGCAGCCCGATCCCTGATTCACCCCTCCACTTT